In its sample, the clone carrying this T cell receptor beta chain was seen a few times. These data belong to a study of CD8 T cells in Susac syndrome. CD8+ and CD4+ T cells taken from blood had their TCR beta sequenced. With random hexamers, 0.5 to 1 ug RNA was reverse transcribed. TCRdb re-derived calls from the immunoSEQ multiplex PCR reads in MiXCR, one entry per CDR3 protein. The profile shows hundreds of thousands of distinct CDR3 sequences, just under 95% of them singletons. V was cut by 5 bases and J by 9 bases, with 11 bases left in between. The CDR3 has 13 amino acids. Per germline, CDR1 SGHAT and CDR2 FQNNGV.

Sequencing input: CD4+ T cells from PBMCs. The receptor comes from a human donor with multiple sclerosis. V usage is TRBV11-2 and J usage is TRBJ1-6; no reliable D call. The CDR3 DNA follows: TGTGCCAGCAGCCTCTCGGACGGTTCACCCCTCCACTTT. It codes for CASSLSDGSPLHF.